This TCR beta chain was observed in a study of OX40 agonist ivuxolimab in advanced cancers. Study findings and constraints: CD8+ T cells showed, on average, more clonal expansion than CD4+ cells.

As for this clone: What it binds is not known.

This table comes from immunoSEQ multiplex PCR, and its TCRdb copy is limited to in-frame clones, with some not included. Of around 69,000 clones detected, more than 85% appear once; the ten largest clones hold just over 2.5%. The CDR3 is made up of 15 amino acids. Germline V gene data show CDR1 as SGHAT and CDR2 as FQNNGV. V gave up 5 bases and J gave up 0 bases; unmatched junction bases: 4. The sample was CD4+ or CD8+ T cells sorted from blood, taken in a trial of the OX40 agonist ivuxolimab. The source of this sequence is an adult with an advanced solid tumor such as melanoma, head and neck, liver or kidney cancer. The chain combines TRBV11-2 with TRBJ1-2, with 9 bases aligning to TRBD1. The CDR3 nucleotides are TGTGCCAGCAGCCTGGGACAGGGACCTAACTATGGCTACACCTTC. Translation: CASSLGQGPNYGYTF.